This TCR beta chain is from a study of CD8 T cells in Susac syndrome. When the RNA was reverse transcribed, random hexamers were used with an input of 0.5 to 1 ug. TCRdb redid the calling of the immunoSEQ multiplex PCR reads with MiXCR, one entry per CDR3 protein. The data contain approximately 200,000 distinct CDR3 sequences, more than 85% of them singletons. CDR3 length: 16 residues. The germline CDR1 and CDR2 sequences are LGHDT and YNNKEL (reference sequence). V trimming: 5 bases; J trimming: 4 bases; junction bases outside the gene matches: 7. The sequence was collected from a human donor with multiple sclerosis. The chain recombines TRBV3-1 with TRBJ1-5, with TRBD1 identical over 11 bases. Sequencing used CD4+ T cells from PBMCs. CDR3 sequence reads: CASSIGQGAWNQPQHF. For the CDR3, the DNA is TGTGCCAGCAGCATTGGACAGGGGGCTTGGAATCAGCCCCAGCATTTT.